A single sample gave rise to the 22 T cell receptor beta chains below, sequenced in a study of blood T cell repertoires in COVID-19. Repertoires were generated with immunoSEQ multiplex PCR, while TCRdb's copy carries only in-frame clones and drops some. The sample has a few hundred thousand clones, around 85% seen once. Input material: peripheral blood. All receptors derive from a man aged 55 to 70 with acute or convalescent COVID-19.

The chain employs TRBV24-1 and TRBJ2-5; 7 bases line up with TRBD1. This CDR3 has 13 residues. Germline loops: CDR1 KGHDR, CDR2 SFDVKD. Germline trimming cut 7 bases from V and 3 bases from J; bases unmatched to any gene: 4. The CDR3, as DNA: TGTGCCACCAGCGTACAGGGGAAAGAGACCCAGTACTTC. Translating it yields CATSVQGKETQYF.

J is TRBJ1-2 and V is TRBV7-9; perhaps TRBD1 as D (5 bases). The V end lost 2 bases, the J end lost 4 bases, and 5 bases lay between the germline ends. The germline gives CDR1 SEHNR, CDR2 FQNEAQ (reference sequence). This CDR3 has 12 amino acids. The CDR3 spells CASSLRGYGYTF. CDR3 in DNA: TGTGCCAGCAGCTTAAGGGGCTATGGCTACACCTTC.

The gene calls are TRBV19 and TRBJ2-7, with a possible D match to TRBD1 (5 bases). Germline CDR1 LNHDA, CDR2 SQIVND (reference sequence). Trimming stripped 5 bases from V and 5 bases from J, with 13 bases between. The CDR3 contains 13 residues. The CDR3 DNA is TGTGCCAGTAGTCGGCAGGGTCTGGACGAGCAGTACTTC. Translation gives CASSRQGLDEQYF.

The chain joins TRBV7-2 to TRBJ2-5; TRBD2 matches 8 bases. With V trimmed by 5 bases and J by 1 base, 6 bases remained unmatched. Looked up from germline, CDR1 is SGHTA and CDR2 is FQGNSA. This CDR3 is 15 amino acids long. In DNA form, the CDR3 reads TGTGCCAGCAGCCCCTGGACTAGCTCCCAAGAGACCCAGTACTTC. Its protein product is CASSPWTSSQETQYF.

The gene calls are TRBV5-5 and TRBJ2-7, with 9 positions matching TRBD2. V shed 0 bases, J shed 3 bases, and the junction held 1 base outside the gene matches. CDR3 size: 14 residues. The germline CDR1 and CDR2 sequences are SGHKS and YYEKEE (reference sequence). This chain's CDR3 is CASSLASGIYEQYF. In nucleotides, the CDR3 is TGTGCCAGCAGCTTGGCTAGCGGGATCTACGAGCAGTACTTC.

The chain recombines TRBV5-1 with TRBJ2-1; no clear D. With 2 bases removed from V and 3 bases from J, the gap between germline ends came to 9 bases. The CDR3 totals 14 residues. Per the germline V gene, CDR1 is SGHRS and CDR2 is YFSETQ. CDR3 amino acids: CASSFRESYNEQFF. CDR3 DNA sequence: TGCGCCAGCAGCTTTAGAGAGAGCTACAATGAGCAGTTCTTC.

This chain links TRBV30 with TRBJ2-5; 11 bases agree with TRBD1. The CDR3 has 13 residues. V lost 3 bases, J lost 4 bases, and 1 base stayed unmatched. The germline V gene encodes CDR1 GTSNPN and CDR2 SVGIG (reference sequence). The DNA of the CDR3 is TGTGCCTGGAGGGGACAGGGGGTAGAGACCCAGTACTTC. Protein sequence: CAWRGQGVETQYF.

Regarding this clone: This CDR3 is also generated by other DNA sequences in the sample. V is TRBV28 and J is TRBJ2-7; D not certain. This CDR3 has 12 residues. The V end was cut by 3 bases, the J end by 1 base, with 4 bases between. CDR1 and CDR2 from the germline V gene are MDHEN and SYDVKM. CDR3 in amino acids: CASSLRSYEQYF. The DNA for the CDR3 is TGTGCCAGCAGTTTGCGGTCCTACGAGCAGTACTTC.

The chain carries TRBV7-3 and TRBJ2-5; 13 nucleotides line up with TRBD2. Germline-derived CDR1 and CDR2 are SGHTA and FQGTGA. There are 16 residues in the CDR3. The trim removed 4 bases at V and 5 bases at J, leaving 7 bases unmatched. The CDR3 DNA follows: TGTGCCAGCAGCTCTGGACTAGCGGGAGTCCGGGAGACCCAGTACTTC. Translated: CASSSGLAGVRETQYF.

This chain joins TRBV5-1 and TRBJ1-1; the D gene is possibly TRBD1 (6 bases). The CDR3 has 12 amino acids. The V and J ends lost 4 bases and 12 bases respectively, with 16 bases between them. Germline V lookup: CDR1 SGHRS, CDR2 YFSETQ. CDR3 protein: CASSLKQGASFF. CDR3 DNA sequence: TGCGCCAGCAGCCTGAAACAGGGTGCCTCTTTCTTT.

This chain uses TRBV24-1 with TRBJ2-1, with 11 bases matching TRBD2. The CDR3 extends over 17 amino acids. Germline loops: CDR1 KGHDR, CDR2 SFDVKD. The junction had 11 bases not matched to a gene; V was cut back by 4 bases and J by 7 bases. The CDR3 bases are TGTGCCACCAGTGACTTGACTAGCGGGATAAGTAGGAATGAGCAGTTCTTC. It yields the protein CATSDLTSGISRNEQFF.

The CDR3 DNA is TGTGCCAGCAGTTCATTGGGGACAGAACTATACGAGCAGTACTTC. It is translated as CASSSLGTELYEQYF. The V call is TRBV27, the J call TRBJ2-7; 7 positions agree with TRBD1. The CDR3 sequence is 15 residues long. CDR1 and CDR2 from the germline V gene are MNHEY and SMNVEV (reference sequence). Losses at the gene ends were 4 bases for V and 4 bases for J; bases not matched to a gene: 10.

V usage is TRBV28 and J usage is TRBJ2-3; D gene unclear. V was cut by 5 bases and J by 1 base, with 7 bases left in between. The CDR3 totals 13 residues. CDR1 is MDHEN, CDR2 SYDVKM, per germline. The CDR3 bases are TGTGCCAGCAGTCCGGTTGGCACAGATACGCAGTATTTT. It yields the protein CASSPVGTDTQYF.

This rearrangement joins TRBV27 to TRBJ2-6; unclear D gene. Germline V CDR1 and CDR2: MNHEY, SMNVEV (reference sequence). Trimming cost V 0 bases and J 0 bases, with 6 bases left between them. This CDR3 comprises 16 residues. CDR3 residues: CASSLSIASGANVLTF. DNA for the CDR3: TGTGCCAGCAGTTTATCGATAGCCTCTGGGGCCAACGTCCTGACTTTC.

The chain recombines TRBV28 with TRBJ2-7, with 10 positions matching TRBD2. The CDR3 is 13 residues long. The V gene's germline CDR1 is MDHEN and CDR2 SYDVKM. After removal of 10 bases from V and 4 bases from J, the junction contained 7 bases not matched to a gene. In DNA, the CDR3 is TGTGCCACCGTAGCGGGAGGAGAGTACGAGCAGTACTTC. It encodes CATVAGGEYEQYF. Combining the CDR3 with reference TRBV28 and TRBJ2-7 gives the whole variable domain DVKVTQSSRYLVKRTGEKVFLECVQDMDHENMFWYRQDPGLGLRLIYFSYDVKMKEKGDIPEGYSVSREKKERFSLILESASTNQTSMYLCATVAGGEYEQYFGPGTRLTVT.

The chain combines TRBV18 with TRBJ1-1; TRBD1 is a possible D gene (6 bases). The ends were cut back, 0 bases at V and 0 bases at J, with 11 bases in the middle. Germline V gene sequence: CDR1 KGHSH, CDR2 LQKENI. The CDR3 is 16 residues long. This CDR3 reads CASSPPGQGMNTEAFF. The CDR3 nucleotides are TGTGCCAGCTCACCACCCGGGCAGGGGATGAACACTGAAGCTTTCTTT.

This rearrangement joins TRBV7-2 to TRBJ2-2, with D possibly TRBD1 on 6 matching bases. The V gene lost 5 bases and the J gene lost 0 bases, with 16 bases spanning the gap. Germline CDR1 and CDR2: SGHTA and FQGNSA. The CDR3 is 17 residues long. DNA for the CDR3: TGTGCCAGCAGCCCCCGGCAGGGGTCCGCGAACACCGGGGAGCTGTTTTTT. It encodes CASSPRQGSANTGELFF.

The V gene is TRBV11-3, the J gene TRBJ2-1; weak D call: TRBD2 (6 bases). Germline CDR1 SGHNT, CDR2 YENEEA. The CDR3 spans 11 residues. With 4 bases removed from V and 15 bases from J, the gap between germline ends came to 13 bases. The CDR3 region is CASSSGLRWFF. CDR3 DNA sequence: TGTGCCAGCAGCTCCGGACTAAGATGGTTCTTC.

V and J are TRBV30 and TRBJ2-1; TRBD2 agrees at 8 bases. The CDR3 has 15 amino acids. V trimming: 3 bases; J trimming: 0 bases; junction bases outside the gene matches: 4. Germline V CDR1 and CDR2: GTSNPN, SVGIG (reference sequence). CDR3 in DNA: TGTGCCTGGAGACATACTAGCGGCTCCTACAATGAGCAGTTCTTC. It translates to CAWRHTSGSYNEQFF.

V gene TRBV10-3 combines with J gene TRBJ2-7; 10 bases map to TRBD2. The CDR3 totals 16 residues. Germline CDR1 and CDR2: ENHRY and SYGVKD. Trimming took 3 bases from V and 0 from J; bases not matched to a gene: 5. The CDR3 region is CAISDPGLAASYEQYF. In nucleotides, the CDR3 is TGTGCCATCAGTGACCCTGGACTAGCGGCCTCCTACGAGCAGTACTTC.

This chain connects TRBV4-3 to TRBJ1-5, with D perhaps TRBD1 (6 bases). The CDR3 has 15 amino acids. Germline lookup yields CDR1 LGHNA and CDR2 YSLEER. V was cut by 5 bases and J by 0 bases, with 11 bases left in between. CDR3 sequence reads: CASSSGTSSNQPQHF. The DNA of the CDR3 is TGCGCCAGCAGCAGCGGGACATCTAGCAATCAGCCCCAGCATTTT.

This chain links TRBV2 with TRBJ1-5; D is undetermined. Trimming removed 5 bases from V and 2 bases from J, with 10 bases in between. Looked up from germline, CDR1 is SNHLY and CDR2 is FYNNEI. The CDR3 is 14 residues long. CDR3 in DNA: TGTGCCAGCAGTATGTCGCGGGGCAATCAGCCCCAGCATTTT. Encoded protein: CASSMSRGNQPQHF.